The 14 T cell receptor beta chains given below trace back to one sample, sequenced in a study of blood T cell repertoires in COVID-19. The method was immunoSEQ multiplex PCR; TCRdb's version includes in-frame clones alone and lacks a portion of them. Altogether over 120,000 clones are present, about four fifths being singletons, with the ten largest covering around 3.8%. The sample was peripheral blood. The receptor source for this set is a man between 65 and 85 years old who had recovered from COVID-19.

This clone has only a few counts. The chain combines TRBV6-2 or TRBV6-3 with TRBJ1-4; D may be TRBD1 (5 bases). Trimming left V 6 bases short and J 8 bases short, with 16 bases between. CDR3 length: 14 residues. Germline V gene lookup returns CDR1 MNHEY and CDR2 SVGEGT. CDR3 nucleotides: TGTGCCAGCAGCCAAGCGGGACTTCAGGAAAAACTGTTTTTT. This sequence encodes CASSQAGLQEKLFF.

V gene TRBV3-1 (or the pseudogene TRBV3-2) combines with J gene TRBJ1-6, with unresolved D. In germline, CDR1 is LGHDT, CDR2 YNNKEL (reference sequence). This CDR3 contains 16 residues. V was pared by 7 bases and J by 9 bases, with 22 bases between. The CDR3 reads CASKDQSAHGISPLHF. CDR3 DNA: TGTGCCAGCAAGGATCAGTCGGCGCACGGGATTTCACCCCTCCACTTT.

V usage is TRBV25-1 and J usage is TRBJ2-1; 7 nucleotides agree with TRBD2. The CDR3 sequence is 15 residues long. From germline, CDR1 is MGHDK and CDR2 SYGVNS. The V and J ends lost 2 bases and 5 bases, in that order; junction bases with no gene match: 6. DNA of the CDR3: TGTGCCAGCAGTGAAGGGACTATTCTCGACAATGAGCAGTTCTTC. Protein: CASSEGTILDNEQFF.

This clone was observed a handful of times. The gene calls are TRBV7-2 and TRBJ2-7, with D possibly matching TRBD2 (5 bases). Germline values: CDR1 SGHTA, CDR2 FQGNSA. The CDR3 totals 13 residues. The V end was cut by 3 bases, the J end by 3 bases, with 9 bases between. CDR3 in DNA: TGTGCCAGCAGCTTCGCTAGCCTCTACGAGCAGTACTTC. Amino acid sequence: CASSFASLYEQYF.

The chain joins TRBV20-1 to TRBJ1-6; 9 positions agree with TRBD1. V was clipped by 3 bases and J by 9 bases; unmatched bases: 21. The germline CDR1 and CDR2 sequences are DFQATT and SNEGSKA (reference sequence). This CDR3 is 19 amino acids long. Here the CDR3 reads CSASDGTGNRASVGSPLHF. The CDR3 DNA follows: TGCAGTGCTAGTGACGGGACAGGGAATCGAGCATCCGTGGGTTCACCCCTCCACTTT.

This clone was observed a few times. J is TRBJ2-1 and V is TRBV30, with D possibly TRBD2 on 6 matching bases. Germline V gene data show CDR1 as GTSNPN and CDR2 as SVGIG (reference sequence). This CDR3 is built from 14 residues. With 2 bases removed from V and 9 bases from J, the gap between germline ends came to 17 bases. CDR3 loop: CAWSSSGGVGEQFF. CDR3 in DNA: TGTGCCTGGAGTTCCAGCGGAGGGGTGGGTGAGCAGTTCTTC.

The J gene is TRBJ2-7, the V gene TRBV20-1; D is ambiguous. V was cut by 6 bases and J by 2 bases, with 8 bases left in between. CDR3 length equals 11 residues. CDR1 DFQATT and CDR2 SNEGSKA come from the germline V gene (reference sequence). DNA for the CDR3: TGCAGTGCACAGAACACCTACGAGCAGTACTTC. Amino acids: CSAQNTYEQYF.

The count of this clone is one. The gene calls are TRBV9 and TRBJ1-3, with TRBD1 matching over 7 bases. This CDR3 spans 15 amino acids. The V and J ends lost 2 bases and 0 bases, in that order; junction bases with no gene match: 2. From germline, CDR1 is SGDLS and CDR2 YYNGEE. The CDR3 nucleotides read TGTGCCAGCAGCGTCCGGGACAGCTCTGGAAACACCATATATTTT. Residues: CASSVRDSSGNTIYF.

The V gene is TRBV19, the J gene TRBJ1-4; D gene ambiguous. The CDR3 loop spans 16 amino acids. Germline V gene lookup returns CDR1 LNHDA and CDR2 SQIVND (reference sequence). V lost 2 bases and J 2 bases, leaving 12 bases between the germline ends. CDR3 coding DNA: TGTGCCAGTAGTATAAAAGCAGGCTCGACTAATGAAAAACTGTTTTTT. This gives the protein CASSIKAGSTNEKLFF.

The rearrangement links TRBV7-2 to TRBJ2-7; D ambiguous. The CDR3 totals 13 residues. CDR1 SGHTA and CDR2 FQGNSA come from the germline V gene. The ends were cut back, 3 bases at V and 5 bases at J, with 11 bases in the middle. This CDR3 is CASSLGPSNEQYF. The CDR3 DNA is TGTGCCAGCAGCTTGGGCCCTTCTAACGAGCAGTACTTC. Full variable domain (rest looked up from reference TRBV7-2 and TRBJ2-7): GAGVSQSPSNKVTEKGKDVELRCDPISGHTALYWYRQSLGQGLEFLIYFQGNSAPDKSGLPSDRFSAERTGGSVSTLTIQRTQQEDSAVYLCASSLGPSNEQYFGPGTRLTVT.

The chain carries TRBV4-2 and TRBJ1-3; weak D call: TRBD1 (5 bases). V dropped 3 bases and J dropped 3 bases, with 12 bases sitting between them. This CDR3 comprises 15 residues. Germline V gene lookup returns CDR1 LGHNA and CDR2 YNFKEQ. CDR3 region: CASSHPTALGNTIYF. The CDR3 DNA reads TGTGCCAGCAGCCACCCGACAGCCCTTGGAAACACCATATATTTT.

The CDR3 DNA is TGTGCCAGCAGTGTCCAGGGGAACTCCTACAATGAGCAGTTCTTC. Protein product: CASSVQGNSYNEQFF. The J gene is TRBJ2-1, the V gene TRBV5-6; TRBD1 might be the D (6 bases). The CDR3 loop spans 15 amino acids. Germline lookup yields CDR1 SGHDT and CDR2 YYEEEE. V lost 5 bases to trimming and J lost 0 bases, with 12 bases between them.

The chain employs TRBV19 and TRBJ2-5, with 10 bases identical to TRBD2. V lost 6 bases to trimming and J lost 5 bases; unmatched junction nucleotides: 9. Germline-derived CDR1 and CDR2 are LNHDA and SQIVND (reference sequence). CDR3 size: 15 residues. CDR3 DNA: TGTGCCAGTAGAGACCTGGGAGCGGGAGGGGAGACCCAGTACTTC. Amino acids: CASRDLGAGGETQYF.

A word on this clone: An end of the junction does not agree with germline; a read error may underlie this. This chain's CDR3 is CARSSSGDEGGCDTDTQYF. CDR3 nucleotide sequence: TGTGCCCGCAGTAGTAGCGGGGACGAGGGAGGATGTGACACAGATACGCAGTATTTT. V usage is TRBV7-3 and J usage is TRBJ2-3, with 8 positions matching TRBD2. Germline values: CDR1 SGHTA, CDR2 FQGTGA. This CDR3 comprises 19 residues.